Included here is one TCR beta chain sequence, with context. V was clipped by 0 bases and J by 8 bases; unmatched bases: 6. The CDR3 is made up of 15 amino acids. Germline assignment: CDR1 SGDLS and CDR2 YYNGEE. These data are taken from a study of cytomegalovirus exposure and HLA in healthy donors. The PCR was carried out with 60 Vbeta primers and 13 Jbeta primers. Profiling relied on immunoSEQ multiplex PCR, and the TCRdb table lists in-frame clones only, not all of them. The sample contains 150,000 to 200,000 clones, less than 85% of which appear only once. The V call is TRBV9, the J call TRBJ2-1; 9 bases fit TRBD2. The specimen was PBMCs. The receptor's source is a man in his late teens or twenties in good health and CMV-seronegative. The CDR3: CASSVVAGVMDEQFF. The CDR3 DNA sequence: TGTGCCAGCAGCGTAGTAGCGGGAGTGATGGATGAGCAGTTCTTC.